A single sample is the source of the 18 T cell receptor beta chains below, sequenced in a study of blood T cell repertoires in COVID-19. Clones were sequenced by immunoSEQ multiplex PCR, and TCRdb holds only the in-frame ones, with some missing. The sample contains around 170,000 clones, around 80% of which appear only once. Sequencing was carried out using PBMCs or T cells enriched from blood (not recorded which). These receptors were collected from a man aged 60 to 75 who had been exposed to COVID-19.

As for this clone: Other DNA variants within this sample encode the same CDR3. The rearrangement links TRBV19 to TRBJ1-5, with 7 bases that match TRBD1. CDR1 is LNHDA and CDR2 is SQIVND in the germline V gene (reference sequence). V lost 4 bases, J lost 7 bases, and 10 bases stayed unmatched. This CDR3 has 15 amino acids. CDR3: CASSTETGRNQPQHF. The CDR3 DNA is TGTGCCAGTAGTACAGAGACAGGGCGGAACCAGCCCCAGCATTTT. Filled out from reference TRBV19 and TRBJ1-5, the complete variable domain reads DGGITQSPKYLFRKEGQNVTLSCEQNLNHDAMYWYRQDPGQGLRLIYYSQIVNDFQKGDIAEGYSVSREKKESFPLTVTSAQKNPTAFYLCASSTETGRNQPQHFGDGTRLSIL.

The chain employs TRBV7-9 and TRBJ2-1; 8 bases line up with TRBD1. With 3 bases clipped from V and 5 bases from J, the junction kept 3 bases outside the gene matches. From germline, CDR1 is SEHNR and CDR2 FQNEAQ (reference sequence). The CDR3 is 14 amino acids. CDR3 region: CASSFGTGHNEQFF. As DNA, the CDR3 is TGTGCCAGCAGCTTTGGGACAGGTCACAATGAGCAGTTCTTC.

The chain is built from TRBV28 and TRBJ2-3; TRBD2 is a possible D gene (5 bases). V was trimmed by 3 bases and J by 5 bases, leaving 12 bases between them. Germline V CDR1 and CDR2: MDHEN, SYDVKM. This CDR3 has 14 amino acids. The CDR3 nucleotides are TGTGCCAGCAGTTTTAGTGGGAGTGAAGATACGCAGTATTTT. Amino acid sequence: CASSFSGSEDTQYF.

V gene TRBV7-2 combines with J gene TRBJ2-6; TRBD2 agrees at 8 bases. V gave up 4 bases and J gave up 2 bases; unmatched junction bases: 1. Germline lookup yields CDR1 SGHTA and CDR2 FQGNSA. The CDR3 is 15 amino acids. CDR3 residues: CASSSGGAGANVLTF. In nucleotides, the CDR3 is TGTGCCAGCAGCTCGGGGGGGGCTGGGGCCAACGTCCTGACTTTC.

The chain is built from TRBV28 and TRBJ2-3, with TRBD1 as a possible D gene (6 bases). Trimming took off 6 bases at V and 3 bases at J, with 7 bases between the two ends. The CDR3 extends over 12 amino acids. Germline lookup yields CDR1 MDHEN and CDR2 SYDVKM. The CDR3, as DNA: TGTGCCAGCAGACAGGGAACAGATACGCAGTATTTT. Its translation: CASRQGTDTQYF.

CDR3 protein: CASSQWAPGQGNQPQHF. DNA of the CDR3: TGTGCCAGCAGCCAATGGGCCCCGGGACAGGGGAATCAGCCCCAGCATTTT. The chain carries TRBV3-1 (or the pseudogene TRBV3-2) and TRBJ1-5; 10 positions agree with TRBD1. The trim removed 2 bases at V and 4 bases at J, leaving 8 bases unmatched. The CDR3 consists of 17 residues. Germline CDR1 and CDR2: LGHDT and YNNKEL (reference sequence).

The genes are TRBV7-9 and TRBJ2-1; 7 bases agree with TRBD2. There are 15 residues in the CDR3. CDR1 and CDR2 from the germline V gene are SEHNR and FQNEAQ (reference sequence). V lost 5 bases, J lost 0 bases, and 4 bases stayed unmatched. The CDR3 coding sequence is TGTGCCAGCAGCGAGAGCGGGATCTCCTACAATGAGCAGTTCTTC. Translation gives CASSESGISYNEQFF.

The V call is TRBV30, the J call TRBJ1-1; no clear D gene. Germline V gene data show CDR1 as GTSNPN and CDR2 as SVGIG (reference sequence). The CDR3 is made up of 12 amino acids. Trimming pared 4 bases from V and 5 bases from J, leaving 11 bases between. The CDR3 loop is CAWMEYSTEAFF. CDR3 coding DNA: TGTGCCTGGATGGAGTATTCGACTGAAGCTTTCTTT.

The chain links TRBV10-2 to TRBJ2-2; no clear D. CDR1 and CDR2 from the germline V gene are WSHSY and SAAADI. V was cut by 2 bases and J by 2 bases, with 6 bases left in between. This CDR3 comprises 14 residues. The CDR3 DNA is TGCGCCAGCAGTGAGGGCGGAAACACCGGGGAGCTGTTTTTT. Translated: CASSEGGNTGELFF.

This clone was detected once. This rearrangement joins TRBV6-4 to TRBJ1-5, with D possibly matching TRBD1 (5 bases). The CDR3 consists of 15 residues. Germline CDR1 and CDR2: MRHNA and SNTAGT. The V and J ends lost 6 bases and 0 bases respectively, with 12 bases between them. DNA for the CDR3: TGTGCCAGCAGAGGGGATGGAAGTAGCAATCAGCCCCAGCATTTT. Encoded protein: CASRGDGSSNQPQHF.

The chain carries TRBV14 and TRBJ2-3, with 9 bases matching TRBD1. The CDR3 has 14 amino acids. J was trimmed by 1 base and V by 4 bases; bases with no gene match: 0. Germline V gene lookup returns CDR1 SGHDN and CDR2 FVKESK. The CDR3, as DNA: TGTGCCAGCAGCCGGGACAGGGGCACAGATACGCAGTATTTT. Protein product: CASSRDRGTDTQYF.

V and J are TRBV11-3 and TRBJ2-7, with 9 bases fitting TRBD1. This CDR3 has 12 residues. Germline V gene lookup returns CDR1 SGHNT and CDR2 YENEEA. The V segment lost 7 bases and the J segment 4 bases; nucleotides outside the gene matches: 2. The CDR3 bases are TGTGCCAGCAACGACAGGGGGTACGAGCAGTACTTC. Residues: CASNDRGYEQYF.

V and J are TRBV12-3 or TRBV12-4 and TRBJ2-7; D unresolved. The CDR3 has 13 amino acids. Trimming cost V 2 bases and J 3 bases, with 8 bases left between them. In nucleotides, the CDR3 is TGTGCCAGCAGTTTATCCCACAACTACGAGCAGTACTTC. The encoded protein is CASSLSHNYEQYF.

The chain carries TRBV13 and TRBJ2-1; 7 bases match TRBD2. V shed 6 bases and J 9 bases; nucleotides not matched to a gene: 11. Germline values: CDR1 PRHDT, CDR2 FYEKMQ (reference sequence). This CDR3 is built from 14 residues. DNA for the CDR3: TGTGCCAGCAGTCAAAGCGGGGTCAGTAGTGAGCAGTTCTTC. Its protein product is CASSQSGVSSEQFF. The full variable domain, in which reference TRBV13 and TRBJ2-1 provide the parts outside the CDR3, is AAGVIQSPRHLIKEKRETATLKCYPIPRHDTVYWYQQGPGQDPQFLISFYEKMQSDKGSIPDRFSAQQFSDYHSELNMSSLELGDSALYFCASSQSGVSSEQFFGPGTRLTVL.

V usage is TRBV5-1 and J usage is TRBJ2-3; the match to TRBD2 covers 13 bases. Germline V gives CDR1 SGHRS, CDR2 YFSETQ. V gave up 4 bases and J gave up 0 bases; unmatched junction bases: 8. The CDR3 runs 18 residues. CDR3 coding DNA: TGCGCCAGCAGCCTTTGGACTAGCGGGAGCCCTAGCACAGATACGCAGTATTTT. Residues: CASSLWTSGSPSTDTQYF.

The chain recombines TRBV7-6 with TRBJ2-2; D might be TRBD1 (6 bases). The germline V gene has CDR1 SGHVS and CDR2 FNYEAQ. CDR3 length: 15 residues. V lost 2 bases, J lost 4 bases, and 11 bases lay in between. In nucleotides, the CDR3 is TGTGCCAGCAGCTTATCAGGGGCAAGCACCGGGGAGCTGTTTTTT. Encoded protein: CASSLSGASTGELFF.

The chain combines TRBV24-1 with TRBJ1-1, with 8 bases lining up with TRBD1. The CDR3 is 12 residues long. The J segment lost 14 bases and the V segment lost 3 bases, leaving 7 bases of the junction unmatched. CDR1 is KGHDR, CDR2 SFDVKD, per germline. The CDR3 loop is CATSDADRGIFF. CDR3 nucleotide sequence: TGTGCCACCAGTGATGCTGACAGGGGCATCTTCTTT.

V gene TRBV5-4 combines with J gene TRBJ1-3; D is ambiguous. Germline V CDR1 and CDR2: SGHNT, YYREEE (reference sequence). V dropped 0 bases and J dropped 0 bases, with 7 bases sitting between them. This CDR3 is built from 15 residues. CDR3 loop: CASSLGIYSGNTIYF. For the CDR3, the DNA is TGTGCCAGCAGCTTGGGCATCTACTCTGGAAACACCATATATTTT.